This T cell receptor beta chain was sequenced in a study of cytomegalovirus exposure and HLA in healthy donors. With 60 Vbeta and 13 Jbeta primers, the PCR was carried out. The assay was immunoSEQ multiplex PCR, and TCRdb's table has in-frame clones only and misses some. The sample has about 120,000 clones, approximately 80% seen once; the top ten hold 3% to 5%. Regarding the study as a whole: Later analysis suggested links between common viral pathogens and several top significant clusters. A later analysis linked a missense variant in DCLRE1C to the trimming of TCR beta V and J genes.

On this clone: Its antigen remains unknown.

CDR3 length: 15 residues. The ends lost 3 bases at V and 4 bases at J; junction bases unmatched: 6. Germline V lookup: CDR1 SGHRS, CDR2 YFSETQ. The chain employs TRBV5-1 and TRBJ2-2; TRBD2 matches 7 bases. The receptor comes from a woman aged 25 to 39 in good health and CMV-seronegative. Sample: PBMCs. The CDR3 spells CASSWPGRGTGELFF. Here the CDR3 DNA reads TGCGCCAGCAGCTGGCCGGGGAGGGGCACCGGGGAGCTGTTTTTT.